These 10 T cell receptor beta chains were all obtained from the same sample, sequenced in a study of cytomegalovirus exposure and HLA in healthy donors. The PCR ran on 60 Vbeta and 13 Jbeta primers. Here immunoSEQ multiplex PCR was the method, and the copy in TCRdb shows in-frame clones only, minus some. Here the sample table reports 200,000 to 250,000 clones. Sample: PBMCs. Source of these receptors: a woman in her twenties or thirties in good health and CMV-seropositive.

The chain has TRBV7-2 and TRBJ2-7, with 8 bases lining up with TRBD2. The CDR3 has 15 amino acids. Per the germline V gene, CDR1 is SGHTA and CDR2 is FQGNSA. J lost 4 bases, V lost 5 bases, and 10 bases had no gene match. The CDR3 region is CASSRIAGSWYEQYF. Here the CDR3 DNA reads TGTGCCAGCAGCCGGATAGCGGGGAGTTGGTACGAGCAGTACTTC.

This chain uses TRBV18 with TRBJ2-7, with TRBD2 matching 7 bases. Germline V gene data show CDR1 as KGHSH and CDR2 as LQKENI. V was clipped by 2 bases and J by 9 bases; unmatched bases: 7. This CDR3 spans 13 amino acids. This CDR3 reads CASSPLFPGGQYF. CDR3 nucleotides: TGTGCCAGCTCACCATTGTTTCCGGGAGGGCAGTACTTC.

The V gene is TRBV6-1, the J gene TRBJ2-1, with TRBD1 matching over 9 bases. V lost 3 bases, J lost 2 bases, and 2 bases stayed unmatched. Per the germline V gene, CDR1 is MNHNS and CDR2 is SASEGT. The CDR3 is 15 amino acids. CDR3 in DNA: TGTGCCAGCAGTGAGAACAGGGGGCCCTACAATGAGCAGTTCTTC. Translating it yields CASSENRGPYNEQFF.

The V gene is TRBV27, the J gene TRBJ2-7; TRBD1 aligns across 7 bases. J lost 3 bases, V lost 6 bases, and 5 bases had no gene match. The CDR3 is 13 residues long. Per germline, CDR1 MNHEY and CDR2 SMNVEV (reference sequence). The CDR3 protein is CASRTYRGYEQYF. DNA of the CDR3: TGTGCCAGCAGGACTTACAGGGGCTACGAGCAGTACTTC.

The V gene is TRBV5-1, the J gene TRBJ1-3; D gene ambiguous. V gave up 0 bases and J gave up 2 bases, with 15 bases separating them. Germline loops: CDR1 SGHRS, CDR2 YFSETQ. The CDR3 runs to 17 residues. The chain's CDR3 is CASSLGAGVGAGNTIYF. The CDR3 DNA follows: TGCGCCAGCAGCTTGGGGGCCGGGGTTGGAGCTGGAAACACCATATATTTT.

The chain has TRBV10-3 and TRBJ1-5; D not certain. This CDR3 region has 12 residues. Germline V gene lookup returns CDR1 ENHRY and CDR2 SYGVKD. With 2 bases removed from V and 9 bases from J, the gap between germline ends came to 8 bases. The CDR3 DNA is TGTGCCATCAGTGAGGATCGGGGGCCCCAGCATTTT. Its translation is CAISEDRGPQHF.

This chain uses TRBV4-1 with TRBJ1-3, with unresolved D. Trimming shortened V by 7 bases and J by 6 bases, and 7 bases separated the two germline ends. Germline CDR1 is MGHRA and CDR2 is YSYEKL. The CDR3 extends over 11 amino acids. CDR3 DNA sequence: TGCGCCAGCACTGACACAAACACCATATATTTT. Protein product: CASTDTNTIYF.

In regard to this clone: One end of the junction fails to match germline, which may point to a read error. Written as DNA, the CDR3 is TGTGCCAGCAGCTTAGGAGGTAGGACTAGCTCTTCCTCCAATGAGCAGTTCTTC. It is translated as CASSLGGRTSSSSNEQFF. The chain recombines TRBV13 with TRBJ2-1; 8 bases are shared with TRBD2. The CDR3 is 18 residues long. Germline V gives CDR1 PRHDT, CDR2 FYEKMQ (reference sequence).

V gene TRBV5-4 combines with J gene TRBJ1-3; the D gene is possibly TRBD1 (5 bases). The V gene lost 2 bases and the J gene lost 0 bases, with 6 bases spanning the gap. From germline, CDR1 is SGHNT and CDR2 YYREEE (reference sequence). This CDR3 is built from 14 residues. The CDR3 bases are TGTGCCAGCAGCTTCCAGGGCTCTGGAAACACCATATATTTT. This translates into CASSFQGSGNTIYF. Complete variable domain (other parts from reference TRBV5-4 and TRBJ1-3): ETGVTQSPTHLIKTRGQQVTLRCSSQSGHNTVSWYQQALGQGPQFIFQYYREEENGRGNFPPRFSGLQFPNYSSELNVNALELDDSALYLCASSFQGSGNTIYFGEGSWLTVV.

The CDR3 sequence is CASGGSYNEQFF. CDR3 coding DNA: TGTGCCAGCGGGGGGTCCTACAATGAGCAGTTCTTC. The genes are TRBV15 and TRBJ2-1; 8 positions agree with TRBD2. The CDR3 spans 12 residues. J lost 1 base, V lost 10 bases, and 0 bases had no gene match. Looked up from germline, CDR1 is LNHNV and CDR2 is YYDKDF (reference sequence).